Listed here are 4 T cell receptor beta chains from one sample, sequenced in a study of shared clonotypes between healthy human individuals. Using immunoSEQ multiplex PCR, the repertoire was profiled, and TCRdb retains in-frame clones only, with some absent. The profile shows 2 million to 2.5 million clones, roughly 93% of them singletons. Sequences were obtained from naive CD4+ T cells from PBMCs. Subset denoted: CD45RA+ positively selected. Receptors originate from a man between 18 and 35 years old in good health. Some clones in this sample may be carry-over from other donors' samples.

The V gene is TRBV18, the J gene TRBJ1-5; D remains unclear. The germline V gene encodes CDR1 KGHSH and CDR2 LQKENI. The germline V and J ends were trimmed by 4 bases and 5 bases, with 6 bases remaining between them. This CDR3 is 12 amino acids long. For the CDR3, the DNA is TGTGCCAGCTCACGCCTAGATCAGCCCCAGCATTTT. It codes for CASSRLDQPQHF.

V usage is TRBV14 and J usage is TRBJ2-1; 10 bases are shared with TRBD2. The V gene's germline CDR1 is SGHDN and CDR2 FVKESK. CDR3 length equals 15 residues. V shed 6 bases and J 2 bases; nucleotides not matched to a gene: 4. The CDR3 DNA sequence: TGTGCCAGCAGACGAACTAGCGGGGCCTACAATGAGCAGTTCTTC. It is translated as CASRRTSGAYNEQFF.

This sequence joins TRBV7-2 and TRBJ1-2, with TRBD1 identical over 9 bases. Germline values: CDR1 SGHTA, CDR2 FQGNSA. The CDR3 contains 14 residues. The trim removed 8 bases at V and 7 bases at J, leaving 11 bases unmatched. The CDR3 DNA reads TGTGCCAGCCAGGGACAGGGAGGGAGTGGTGGCTACACCTTC. Translated, it gives CASQGQGGSGGYTF.

J is TRBJ1-5 and V is TRBV6-1, with a weak D call TRBD1 (5 bases). The CDR3 loop spans 17 amino acids. Germline CDR1 MNHNS, CDR2 SASEGT. V lost 2 bases to trimming and J lost 0 bases, with 14 bases between them. The CDR3 DNA reads as TGTGCCAGCAGTGAACCCCCGGGGGAGGATAGCAATCAGCCCCAGCATTTT. Its protein product is CASSEPPGEDSNQPQHF.